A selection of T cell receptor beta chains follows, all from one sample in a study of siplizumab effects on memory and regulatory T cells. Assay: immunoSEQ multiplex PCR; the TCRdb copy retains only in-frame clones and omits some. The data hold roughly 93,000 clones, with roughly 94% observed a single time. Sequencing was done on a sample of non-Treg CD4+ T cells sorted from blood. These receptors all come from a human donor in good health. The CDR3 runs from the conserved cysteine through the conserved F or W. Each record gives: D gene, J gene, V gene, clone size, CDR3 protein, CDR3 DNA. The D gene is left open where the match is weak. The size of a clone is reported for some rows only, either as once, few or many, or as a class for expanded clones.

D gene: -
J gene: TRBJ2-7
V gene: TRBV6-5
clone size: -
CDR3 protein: CASSDTSEQYF
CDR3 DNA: TGTGCCAGCAGTGACACCTCCGAGCAGTACTTC

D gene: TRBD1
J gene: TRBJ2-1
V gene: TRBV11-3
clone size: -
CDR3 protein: CASSPRQGGNEQFF
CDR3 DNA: TGTGCCAGCAGCCCCCGACAGGGGGGCAATGAGCAGTTCTTC

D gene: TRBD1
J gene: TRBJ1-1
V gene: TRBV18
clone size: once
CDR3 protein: CASSSRTGNYMNTEAFF
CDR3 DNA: TGTGCCAGCTCATCCAGGACAGGCAACTACATGAACACTGAAGCTTTCTTT

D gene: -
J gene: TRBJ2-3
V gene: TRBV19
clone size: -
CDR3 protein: CASQAAGVRPDTQYF
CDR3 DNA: TGTGCCAGCCAAGCCGCAGGGGTCCGCCCAGATACGCAGTATTTT

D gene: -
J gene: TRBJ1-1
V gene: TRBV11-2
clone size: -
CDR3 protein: CASSLSIVANTEAFF
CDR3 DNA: TGTGCCAGCAGCTTGAGTATAGTCGCGAACACTGAAGCTTTCTTT

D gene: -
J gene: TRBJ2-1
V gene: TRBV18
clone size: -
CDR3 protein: CASSPRPSPYNEQFF
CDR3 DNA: TGTGCCAGCTCACCAAGGCCTAGCCCTTACAATGAGCAGTTCTTC

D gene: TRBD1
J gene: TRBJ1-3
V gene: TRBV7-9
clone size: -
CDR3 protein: CASSLAGGSGNTIYF
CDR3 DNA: TGTGCCAGCAGCCTAGCAGGGGGCTCTGGAAACACCATATATTTT

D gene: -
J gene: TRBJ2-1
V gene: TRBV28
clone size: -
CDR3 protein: CASGGAGATGRQFF
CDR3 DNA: TGTGCCAGTGGGGGGGCGGGAGCAACAGGTAGGCAGTTCTTC

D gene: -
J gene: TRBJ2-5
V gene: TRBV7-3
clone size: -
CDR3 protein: CASSLGTRETQYF
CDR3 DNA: TGTGCCAGCAGCTTAGGGACCCGAGAGACCCAGTACTTC

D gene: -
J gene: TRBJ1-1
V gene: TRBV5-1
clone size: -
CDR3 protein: CASSYRGKGTEAFF
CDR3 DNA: TGCGCCAGCAGCTATAGGGGTAAGGGGACTGAAGCTTTCTTT

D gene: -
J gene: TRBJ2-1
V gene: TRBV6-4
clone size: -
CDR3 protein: CASASGPESNEQFF
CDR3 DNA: TGTGCCAGCGCCAGCGGGCCTGAGTCCAATGAGCAGTTCTTC

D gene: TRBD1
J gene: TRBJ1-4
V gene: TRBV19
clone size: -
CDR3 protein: CASKQGTVEKLFF
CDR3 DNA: TGTGCCAGTAAACAGGGGACTGTCGAAAAACTGTTTTTT

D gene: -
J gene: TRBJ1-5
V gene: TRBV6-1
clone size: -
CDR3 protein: CASSEDWGRFNQPQHF
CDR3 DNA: TGTGCCAGCAGTGAAGACTGGGGTAGGTTCAATCAGCCCCAGCATTTT

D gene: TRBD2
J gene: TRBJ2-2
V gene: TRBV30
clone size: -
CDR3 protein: CAWSHLAGGPNTGELFF
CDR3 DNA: TGTGCCTGGTCCCATCTAGCGGGAGGGCCTAACACCGGGGAGCTGTTTTTT

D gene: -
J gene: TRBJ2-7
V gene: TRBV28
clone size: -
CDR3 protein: CASNQGPYEQYF
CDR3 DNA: TGTGCCAGCAACCAGGGTCCCTACGAGCAGTACTTC

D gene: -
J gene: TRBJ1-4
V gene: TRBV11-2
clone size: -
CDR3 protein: CASSPGRVNEKLFF
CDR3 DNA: TGTGCCAGCAGTCCCGGCAGAGTTAATGAAAAACTGTTTTTT

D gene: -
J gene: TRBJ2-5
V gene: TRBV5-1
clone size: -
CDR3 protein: CASSLNGGRIETQYF
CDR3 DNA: TGCGCCAGCAGCCTGAATGGCGGAAGGATCGAGACCCAGTACTTC

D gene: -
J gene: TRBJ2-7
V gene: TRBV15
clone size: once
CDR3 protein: CATSRKWREYEQYF
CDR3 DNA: TGTGCCACCAGCAGAAAATGGAGAGAATACGAGCAGTACTTC

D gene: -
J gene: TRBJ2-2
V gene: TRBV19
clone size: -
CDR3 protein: CASSMGGFAGELFF
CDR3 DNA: TGTGCCAGTAGTATGGGTGGGTTCGCCGGGGAGCTGTTTTTT

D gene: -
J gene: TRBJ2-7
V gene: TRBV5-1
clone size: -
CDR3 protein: CASSLKPYEQYF
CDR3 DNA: TGCGCCAGCAGCTTGAAACCCTACGAGCAGTACTTC

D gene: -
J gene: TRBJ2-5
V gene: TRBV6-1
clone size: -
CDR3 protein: CASSEIRETQYF
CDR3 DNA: TGTGCCAGCAGTGAAATCAGGGAGACCCAGTACTTC

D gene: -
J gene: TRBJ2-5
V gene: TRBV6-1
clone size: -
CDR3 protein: CASSRQEQETQYF
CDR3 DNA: TGTGCCAGCAGCCGACAGGAGCAAGAGACCCAGTACTTC

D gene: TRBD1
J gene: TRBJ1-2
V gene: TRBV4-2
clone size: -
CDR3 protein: CASSQGDRDYGYTF
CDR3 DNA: TGTGCCAGCAGCCAAGGGGACAGAGACTATGGCTACACCTTC

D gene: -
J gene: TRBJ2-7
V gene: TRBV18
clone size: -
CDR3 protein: CASSPPGPTYEQYF
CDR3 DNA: TGTGCCAGCTCACCACCGGGTCCAACCTACGAGCAGTACTTC

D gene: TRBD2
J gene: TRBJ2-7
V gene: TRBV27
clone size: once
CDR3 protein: CASSLSGRANEQYF
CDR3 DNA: TGTGCCAGCAGTTTGAGCGGGAGGGCCAACGAGCAGTACTTC

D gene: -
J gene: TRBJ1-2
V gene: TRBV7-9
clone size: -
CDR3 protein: CASRQSSGVYGYTF
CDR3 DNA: TGTGCCAGCAGACAAAGCAGTGGGGTTTATGGCTACACCTTC

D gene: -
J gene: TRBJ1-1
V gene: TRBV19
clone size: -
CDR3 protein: CASSIRHPQEAFF
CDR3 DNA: TGTGCCAGTAGTATCCGCCACCCGCAAGAAGCTTTCTTT

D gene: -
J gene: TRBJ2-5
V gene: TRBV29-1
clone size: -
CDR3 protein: CSVYSRRQETQYF
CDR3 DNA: TGCAGCGTTTATAGTAGGCGGCAAGAGACCCAGTACTTC

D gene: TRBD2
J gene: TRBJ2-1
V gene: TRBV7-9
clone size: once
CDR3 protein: CASSYLAGASYNEQFF
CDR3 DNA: TGTGCCAGCAGCTACCTAGCGGGAGCCTCCTACAATGAGCAGTTCTTC

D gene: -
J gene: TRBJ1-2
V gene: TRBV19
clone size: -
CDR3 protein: CASSAVTDCLTF
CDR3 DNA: TGTGCCAGTAGTGCTGTAACCGACTGCCTCACCTTC

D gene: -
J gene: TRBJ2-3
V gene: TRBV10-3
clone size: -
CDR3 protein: CAISDESNFLGGFSDTQYF
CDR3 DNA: TGTGCCATCAGTGACGAAAGTAATTTCCTAGGGGGGTTCTCAGATACGCAGTATTTT

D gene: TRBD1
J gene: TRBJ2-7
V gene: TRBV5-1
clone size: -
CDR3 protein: CASSLLTGPYEQYF
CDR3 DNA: TGCGCCAGCAGCTTGCTGACAGGGCCCTACGAGCAGTACTTC

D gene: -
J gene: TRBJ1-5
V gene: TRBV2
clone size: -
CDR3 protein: CASSSLNTWAQHF
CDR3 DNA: TGTGCCAGCAGTTCTTTAAATACATGGGCCCAGCATTTT

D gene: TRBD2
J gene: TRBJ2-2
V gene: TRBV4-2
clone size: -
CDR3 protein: CASSYGTSGSPGELFF
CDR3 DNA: TGTGCCAGCAGTTATGGGACTAGCGGGAGCCCCGGGGAGCTGTTTTTT

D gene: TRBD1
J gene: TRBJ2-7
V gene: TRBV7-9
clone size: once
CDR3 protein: CASSLFGTGGEQYF
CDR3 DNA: TGTGCCAGCAGCTTATTCGGGACAGGGGGCGAGCAGTACTTC

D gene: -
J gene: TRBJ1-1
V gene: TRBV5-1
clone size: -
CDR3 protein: CASSLEVGGAFF
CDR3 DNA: TGCGCCAGCAGCTTGGAGGTGGGGGGAGCTTTCTTT

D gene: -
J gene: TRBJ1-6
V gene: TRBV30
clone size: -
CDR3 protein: CAWSQGSYNSPLHF
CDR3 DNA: TGTGCCTGGAGTCAGGGATCCTATAATTCACCCCTCCACTTT

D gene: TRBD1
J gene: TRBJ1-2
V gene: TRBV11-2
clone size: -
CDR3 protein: CASSLRTGPNYGYTF
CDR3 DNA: TGTGCCAGCAGCCTACGGACAGGACCTAACTATGGCTACACCTTC

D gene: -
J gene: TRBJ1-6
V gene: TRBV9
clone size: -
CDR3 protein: CASSVGSAGRGDSPLHF
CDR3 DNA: TGTGCCAGCAGCGTAGGTTCGGCAGGCCGAGGGGATTCACCCCTCCACTTT

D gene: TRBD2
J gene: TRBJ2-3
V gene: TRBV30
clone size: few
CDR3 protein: CAWGSPGGPGLTDTQYF
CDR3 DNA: TGTGCCTGGGGAAGCCCGGGAGGGCCAGGTCTAACAGATACGCAGTATTTT

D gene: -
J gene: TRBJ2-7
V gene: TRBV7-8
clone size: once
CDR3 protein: CASSFHSYEQYF
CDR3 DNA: TGTGCCAGCAGCTTTCACAGCTACGAGCAGTACTTC

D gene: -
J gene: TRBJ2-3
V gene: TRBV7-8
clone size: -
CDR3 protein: CASSLASKRYTQYF
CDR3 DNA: TGTGCCAGCAGCTTAGCTTCAAAGCGTTATACGCAGTATTTT

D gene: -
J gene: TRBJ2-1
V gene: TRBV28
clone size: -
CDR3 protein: CASSPTAVNEQFF
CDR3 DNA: TGTGCCAGCAGCCCGACAGCCGTCAATGAGCAGTTCTTC

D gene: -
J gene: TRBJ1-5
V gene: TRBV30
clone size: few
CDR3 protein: CAWSVPQGYSNQPQHF
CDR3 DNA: TGTGCCTGGAGTGTCCCGCAGGGTTATAGCAATCAGCCCCAGCATTTT

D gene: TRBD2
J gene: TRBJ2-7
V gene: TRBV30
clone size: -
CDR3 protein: CAWSGLGRDYSYEQYF
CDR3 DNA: TGTGCCTGGAGTGGCCTGGGCAGGGACTACTCCTACGAGCAGTACTTC

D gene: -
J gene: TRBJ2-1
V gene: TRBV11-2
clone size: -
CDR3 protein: CASSLAYGSSYNEQFF
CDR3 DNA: TGTGCCAGCAGCTTAGCGTACGGGAGCTCCTACAATGAGCAGTTCTTC

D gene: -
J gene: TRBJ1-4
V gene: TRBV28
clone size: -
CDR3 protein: CASSSPTPRNEKLFF
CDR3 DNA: TGTGCCAGCAGTTCCCCGACTCCCCGCAATGAAAAACTGTTTTTT

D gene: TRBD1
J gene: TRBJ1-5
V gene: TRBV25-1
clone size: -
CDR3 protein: CASSETGTGQPQHF
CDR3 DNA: TGTGCCAGCAGTGAGACAGGGACGGGACAGCCCCAGCATTTT

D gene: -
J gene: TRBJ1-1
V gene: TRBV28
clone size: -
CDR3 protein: CAGSLEYAEAFF
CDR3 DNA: TGTGCCGGCAGTTTGGAGTATGCTGAAGCTTTCTTT

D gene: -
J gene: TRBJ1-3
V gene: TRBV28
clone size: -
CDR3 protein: CASSQGNGNTIYF
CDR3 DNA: TGTGCCAGCAGTCAGGGGAACGGAAACACCATATATTTT

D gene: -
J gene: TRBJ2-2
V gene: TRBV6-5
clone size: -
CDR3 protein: CASRRTGRGELFF
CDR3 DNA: TGTGCCAGCAGGCGGACGGGTAGGGGGGAGCTGTTTTTT

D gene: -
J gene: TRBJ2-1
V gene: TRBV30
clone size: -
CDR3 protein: CAWSRNINNEQFF
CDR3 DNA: TGTGCCTGGAGTCGAAATATTAACAATGAGCAGTTCTTC

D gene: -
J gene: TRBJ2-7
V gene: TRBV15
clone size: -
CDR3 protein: CATSRKWREYEQYF
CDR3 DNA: TGTGCCACCAGCAGAAAATGGAGAGAATACGAGCAGTACTTC

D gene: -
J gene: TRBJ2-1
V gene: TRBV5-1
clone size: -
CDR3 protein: CASSRETRGEQFF
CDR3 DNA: TGCGCCAGCAGCCGAGAGACCAGGGGAGAGCAGTTCTTC